This T cell receptor beta chain was captured in a study of human thymus T cells. Corrective surgery for congenital heart defects was being performed on the healthy Finnish infants who were the donors. TCRdb's table, derived via immunoSEQ multiplex PCR, lists solely in-frame clones and lacks some. Among 35,000 to 45,000 clones, nearly 95% were seen once, and the ten largest hold more than 0.095%. This CDR3 contains 13 residues. The V end was cut by 0 bases, the J end by 4 bases, with 7 bases between. Germline CDR1 is SGHKS and CDR2 is YYEKEE (reference sequence). The V call is TRBV5-5, the J call TRBJ1-1, with a possible D match to TRBD1 (5 bases). This TCR was recovered from a boy under two years old with a congenital heart defect but otherwise immunologically healthy. Sequenced input: blood. The CDR3 coding sequence is TGTGCCAGCAGCTTGGACGGGGCCACTGAAGCTTTCTTT. It translates to CASSLDGATEAFF.